This TCR beta chain derives from a study of pediatric ulcerative colitis. General study results and limits: In rectum, acute severe colitis had expanded clones and less diversity. Repertoires came from total lymphocyte DNA, not specific subsets.

A note on this clone: Its target is not known. Other DNA sequences in this specimen translate into the identical CDR3.

Sequencing was performed with immunoSEQ multiplex PCR; in TCRdb, only in-frame clones are kept and a portion is missing. The sample has more than 50,000 clones; more than 60% are singletons. Germline V gene lookup returns CDR1 SEHNR and CDR2 FQNEAQ (reference sequence). J gave up 4 bases and V 2 bases, and 4 bases lay outside the gene matches. The CDR3 length is 15 residues. This chain joins TRBV7-9 and TRBJ2-1, with 8 bases lining up with TRBD2. Sequences were obtained from blood. This TCR was sampled from a boy younger than 18 with moderate ulcerative colitis. The CDR3 is CASSLSGSSYNEQFF. CDR3 nucleotides: TGTGCCAGCAGCTTAAGCGGGAGCTCATACAATGAGCAGTTCTTC.